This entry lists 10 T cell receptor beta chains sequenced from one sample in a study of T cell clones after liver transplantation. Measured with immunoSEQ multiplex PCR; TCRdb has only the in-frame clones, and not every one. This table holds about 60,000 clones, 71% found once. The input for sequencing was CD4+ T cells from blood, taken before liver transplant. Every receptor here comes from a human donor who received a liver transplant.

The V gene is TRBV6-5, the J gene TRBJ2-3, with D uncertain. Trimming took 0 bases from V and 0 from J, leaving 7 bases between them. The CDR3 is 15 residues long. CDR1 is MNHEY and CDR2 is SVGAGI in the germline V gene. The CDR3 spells CASSYSAVSTDTQYF. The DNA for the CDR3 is TGTGCCAGCAGTTACTCGGCGGTCAGCACAGATACGCAGTATTTT.

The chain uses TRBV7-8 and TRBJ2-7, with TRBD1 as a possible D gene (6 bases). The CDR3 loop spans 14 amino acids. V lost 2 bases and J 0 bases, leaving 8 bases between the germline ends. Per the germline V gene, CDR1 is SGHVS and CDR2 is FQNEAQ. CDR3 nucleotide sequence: TGTGCCAGCAGCTTACAGGGGTCCTCCTACGAGCAGTACTTC. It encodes CASSLQGSSYEQYF. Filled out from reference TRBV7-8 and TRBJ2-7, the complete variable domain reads GAGVSQSPRYKVAKRGQDVALRCDPISGHVSLFWYQQALGQGPEFLTYFQNEAQLDKSGLPSDRFFAERPEGSVSTLKIQRTQQEDSAVYLCASSLQGSSYEQYFGPGTRLTVT.

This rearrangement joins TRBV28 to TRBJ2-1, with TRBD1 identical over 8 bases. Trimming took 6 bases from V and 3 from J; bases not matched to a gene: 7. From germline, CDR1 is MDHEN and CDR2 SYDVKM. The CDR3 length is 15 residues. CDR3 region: CASRGYGQGYNEQFF. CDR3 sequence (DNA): TGTGCCAGCAGGGGGTATGGACAGGGCTACAATGAGCAGTTCTTC.

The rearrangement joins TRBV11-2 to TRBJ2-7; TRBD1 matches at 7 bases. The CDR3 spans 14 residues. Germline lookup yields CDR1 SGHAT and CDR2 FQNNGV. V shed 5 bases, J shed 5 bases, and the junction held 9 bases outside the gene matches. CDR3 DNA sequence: TGTGCCAGCAGCCACCGACAGGGAAAACACGAGCAGTACTTC. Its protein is CASSHRQGKHEQYF. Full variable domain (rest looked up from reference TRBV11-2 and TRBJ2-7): EAGVAQSPRYKIIEKRQSVAFWCNPISGHATLYWYQQILGQGPKLLIQFQNNGVVDDSQLPKDRFSAERLKGVDSTLKIQPAKLEDSAVYLCASSHRQGKHEQYFGPGTRLTVT.

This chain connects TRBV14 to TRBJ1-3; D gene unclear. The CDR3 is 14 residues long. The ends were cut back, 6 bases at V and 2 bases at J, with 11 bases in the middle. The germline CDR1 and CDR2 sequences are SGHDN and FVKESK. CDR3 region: CASSLQVAGNTIYF. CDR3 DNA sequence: TGTGCCAGCAGTCTGCAGGTAGCTGGAAACACCATATATTTT.

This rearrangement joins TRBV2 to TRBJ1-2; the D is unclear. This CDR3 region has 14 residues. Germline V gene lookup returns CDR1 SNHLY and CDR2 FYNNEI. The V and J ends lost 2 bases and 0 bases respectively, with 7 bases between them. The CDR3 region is CASSERVANYGYTF. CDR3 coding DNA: TGTGCCAGCAGTGAACGGGTGGCTAACTATGGCTACACCTTC.

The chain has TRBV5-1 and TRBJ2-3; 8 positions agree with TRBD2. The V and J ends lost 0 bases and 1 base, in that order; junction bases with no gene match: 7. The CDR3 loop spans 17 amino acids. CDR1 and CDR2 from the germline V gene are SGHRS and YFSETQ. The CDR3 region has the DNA TGCGCCAGCAGCTTGGAGGGCGGGGGGTCCGGCACAGATACGCAGTATTTT. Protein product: CASSLEGGGSGTDTQYF. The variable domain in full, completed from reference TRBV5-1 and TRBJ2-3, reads KAGVTQTPRYLIKTRGQQVTLSCSPISGHRSVSWYQQTPGQGLQFLFEYFSETQRNKGNFPGRFSGRQFSNSRSEMNVSTLELGDSALYLCASSLEGGGSGTDTQYFGPGTRLTVL.

CDR3 loop: CASRIRGNTEAFF. The CDR3 coding sequence is TGTGCCAGCAGGATAAGAGGGAACACTGAAGCTTTCTTT. The rearrangement joins TRBV6-5 to TRBJ1-1; D call uncertain. Germline V gives CDR1 MNHEY, CDR2 SVGAGI. The CDR3 consists of 13 residues. Trimming took 6 bases from V and 1 from J, leaving 9 bases between them.

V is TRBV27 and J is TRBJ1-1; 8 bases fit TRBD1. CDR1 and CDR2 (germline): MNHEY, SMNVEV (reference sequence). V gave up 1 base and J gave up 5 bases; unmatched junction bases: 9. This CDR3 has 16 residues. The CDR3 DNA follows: TGTGCCAGCAGTTTATACTCCACAGGGGGAGGAACTGAAGCTTTCTTT. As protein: CASSLYSTGGGTEAFF.

The CDR3 DNA is TGTGCCAGCACGATCGGCAGGACTAATCAGCCCCAGCATTTT. It specifies CASTIGRTNQPQHF. This chain uses TRBV6-7 with TRBJ1-5; D is unresolved. TRBV6-7 is given ORF status, its function remaining uncertain. The CDR3 sequence is 14 residues long. Trimming left V 7 bases short and J 4 bases short, with 14 bases between.